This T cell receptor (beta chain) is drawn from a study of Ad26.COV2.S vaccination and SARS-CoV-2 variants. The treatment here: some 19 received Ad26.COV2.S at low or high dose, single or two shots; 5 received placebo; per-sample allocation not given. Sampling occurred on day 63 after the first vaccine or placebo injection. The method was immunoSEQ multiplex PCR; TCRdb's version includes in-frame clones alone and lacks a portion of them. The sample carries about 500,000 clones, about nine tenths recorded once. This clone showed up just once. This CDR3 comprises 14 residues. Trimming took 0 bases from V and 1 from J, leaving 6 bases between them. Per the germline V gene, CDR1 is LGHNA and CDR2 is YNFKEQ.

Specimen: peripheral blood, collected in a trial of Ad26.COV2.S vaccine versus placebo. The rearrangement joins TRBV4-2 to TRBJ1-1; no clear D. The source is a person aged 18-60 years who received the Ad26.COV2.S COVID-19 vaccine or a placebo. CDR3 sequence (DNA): TGTGCCAGCAGCCAAGATCAGCAGAACACTGAAGCTTTCTTT. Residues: CASSQDQQNTEAFF.